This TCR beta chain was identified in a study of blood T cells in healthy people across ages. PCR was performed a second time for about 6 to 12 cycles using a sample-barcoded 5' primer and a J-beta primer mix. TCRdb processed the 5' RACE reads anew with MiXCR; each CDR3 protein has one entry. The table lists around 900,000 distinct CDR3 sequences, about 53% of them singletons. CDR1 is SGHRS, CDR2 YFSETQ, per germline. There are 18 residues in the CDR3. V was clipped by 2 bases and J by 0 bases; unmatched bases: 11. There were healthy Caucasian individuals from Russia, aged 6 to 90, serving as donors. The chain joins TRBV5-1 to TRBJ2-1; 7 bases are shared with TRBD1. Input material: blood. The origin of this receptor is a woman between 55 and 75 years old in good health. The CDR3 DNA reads TGCGCCAGCAGCTTAAGAACTGGACAGGCCCACTCCTACAATGAGCAGTTCTTC. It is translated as CASSLRTGQAHSYNEQFF.